This T cell receptor beta chain emerged from a study of CD8 T cells in ankylosing spondylitis. Study findings and constraints: Clones tied to disease were said to be significantly enriched in matched ankylosing spondylitis synovial fluid. Typical of ankylosing spondylitis blood, it appeared, was a TCR beta motif of seven to nine highly homologous variants. There were earlier reports of some motif variants in reactive arthritis synovial fluid and blood.

In regard to this clonotype: The antigen is not known.

For TCR beta, libraries came from quantitative 5'-RACE with molecular barcodes. TCRdb processed the 5' RACE reads anew with MiXCR; each CDR3 protein has one entry. Of tens of thousands of distinct CDR3 sequences in the sample, about 27% were seen once. The CDR3 length is 15 residues. V was trimmed by 2 bases and J by 5 bases, leaving 14 bases between them. Germline assignment: CDR1 SGHRS and CDR2 YFSETQ. Sequenced input: blood, either unsorted or a sorted T cell fraction (not recorded which). The TCR originated in a male donor with ankylosing spondylitis or in good health (not recorded which). The chain carries TRBV5-1 and TRBJ2-1; maybe TRBD1 (6 bases). CDR3 sequence (DNA): TGCGCCAGCAGCTTAGGGACAAGGGGGAACAATGAGCAGTTCTTC. Residues: CASSLGTRGNNEQFF.